This TCR beta chain was recorded in a study of blood T cell repertoires in COVID-19. Across the whole study: Material from acute and convalescent COVID-19 was sourced from the United States, Italy and Spain.

Germline V gives CDR1 SGHTA, CDR2 FQGNSA. Trimming stripped 0 bases from V and 7 bases from J, with 16 bases between. CDR3 length: 16 amino acids. The assay was immunoSEQ multiplex PCR, and TCRdb's table has in-frame clones only and misses some. The profile shows nearly 400,000 clones, around 92% of them singletons. This chain uses TRBV7-2 with TRBJ1-3, with D possibly being TRBD1 (6 bases). The sample comprised PBMCs or T cells enriched from blood (not recorded which). The receptor was isolated from a woman in her thirties who had recovered from COVID-19. Here the CDR3 reads CASSLAPRGKSNTIYF. CDR3 in DNA: TGTGCCAGCAGCTTAGCCCCAAGGGGGAAGAGCAACACCATATATTTT. The variable domain in full, with the rest retrieved from reference TRBV7-2 and TRBJ1-3, is GAGVSQSPSNKVTEKGKDVELRCDPISGHTALYWYRQSLGQGLEFLIYFQGNSAPDKSGLPSDRFSAERTGGSVSTLTIQRTQQEDSAVYLCASSLAPRGKSNTIYFGEGSWLTVV.